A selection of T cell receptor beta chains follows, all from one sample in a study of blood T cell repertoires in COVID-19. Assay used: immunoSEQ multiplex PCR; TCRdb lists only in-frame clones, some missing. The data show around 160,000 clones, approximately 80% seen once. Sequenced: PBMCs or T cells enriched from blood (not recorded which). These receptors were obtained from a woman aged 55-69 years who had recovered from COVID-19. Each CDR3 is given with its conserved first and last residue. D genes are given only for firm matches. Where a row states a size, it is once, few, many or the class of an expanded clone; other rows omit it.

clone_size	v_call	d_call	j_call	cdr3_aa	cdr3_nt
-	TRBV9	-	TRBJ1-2	CASSANLLGVSISGNYGYTF	TGTGCCAGCAGCGCAAACCTCTTAGGGGTTAGCATCTCGGGTAACTATGGCTACACCTTC
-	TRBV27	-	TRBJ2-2	CASSLSLAGDRKLSAGELFF	TGTGCCAGCAGTTTATCCTTGGCAGGCGACCGAAAATTAAGTGCCGGGGAGCTGTTTTTT
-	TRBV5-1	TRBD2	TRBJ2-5	CASSLAASGYQETQYF	TGCGCCAGCAGCTTGGCGGCTAGCGGGTACCAAGAGACCCAGTACTTC
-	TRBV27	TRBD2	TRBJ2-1	CASSFLPSAGLAGNEQFF	TGTGCCAGCAGTTTCCTTCCGTCCGCGGGACTAGCGGGAAATGAGCAGTTCTTC
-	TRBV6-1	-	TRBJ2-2	CASSEAAGTGELFF	TGTGCCAGCAGTGAAGCGGCCGGGACCGGGGAGCTGTTTTTT
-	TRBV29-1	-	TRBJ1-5	CSVAENSNQPQHF	TGCAGCGTCGCAGAAAATAGCAATCAGCCCCAGCATTTT
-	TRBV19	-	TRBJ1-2	CASSSLRGLNYGYTF	TGTGCCAGTAGTTCACTCAGGGGTCTGAACTATGGCTACACCTTC
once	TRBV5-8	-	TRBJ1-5	CASSLGYGVNQPQHF	TGTGCCAGCAGCTTGGGATACGGGGTCAATCAGCCCCAGCATTTT
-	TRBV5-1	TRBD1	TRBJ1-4	CASSRDRGNEKLFF	TGCGCCAGCAGCCGGGACAGGGGCAATGAAAAACTGTTTTTT
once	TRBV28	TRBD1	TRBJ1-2	CASRTGDYGYTF	TGTGCCAGCAGAACAGGGGACTATGGCTACACCTTC
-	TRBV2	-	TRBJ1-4	CASSERRVLFDEKLFF	TGTGCCAGCAGTGAAAGGAGGGTACTCTTTGATGAAAAACTGTTTTTT
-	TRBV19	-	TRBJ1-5	CASTRGNSNQPQHF	TGTGCCAGTACTCGGGGGAATAGCAATCAGCCCCAGCATTTT
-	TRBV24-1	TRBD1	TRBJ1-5	CATSDSRTGIGPQHF	TGTGCCACCAGTGATTCAAGGACAGGTATTGGGCCCCAGCATTTT
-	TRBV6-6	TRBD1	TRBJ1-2	CASSRSDRGYGYTF	TGTGCCAGCAGTCGATCAGACAGGGGTTACGGCTACACCTTC
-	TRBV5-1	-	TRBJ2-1	CASSYEARGNEQFF	TGCGCCAGCAGCTACGAGGCACGGGGAAATGAGCAGTTCTTC
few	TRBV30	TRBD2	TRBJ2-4	CAWSPPGLAPVSDIQYF	TGTGCCTGGAGTCCCCCCGGACTAGCCCCTGTCAGCGACATTCAGTACTTC
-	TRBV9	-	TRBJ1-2	CASSVALAGGGVKYGYTF	TGTGCCAGCAGCGTAGCTTTGGCCGGAGGGGGGGTAAAGTATGGCTACACCTTC
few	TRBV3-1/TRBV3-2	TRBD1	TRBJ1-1	CASSPGTVRTEAFF	TGTGCCAGCAGTCCCGGGACAGTAAGGACTGAAGCTTTCTTT
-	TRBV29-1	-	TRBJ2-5	CSVGDGGRETQYF	TGCAGCGTTGGAGATGGGGGGAGGGAGACCCAGTACTTC
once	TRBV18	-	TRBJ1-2	CASSRRGPEDGYTF	TGTGCCAGCTCTCGGAGGGGTCCGGAGGATGGCTACACCTTC
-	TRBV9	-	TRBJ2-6	CASSPSVGRSGANVLTF	TGTGCCAGCAGCCCGAGCGTGGGTCGCTCTGGGGCCAACGTCCTGACTTTC
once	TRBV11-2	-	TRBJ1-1	CASSLEGQGYTEAFF	TGTGCCAGCAGCTTAGAGGGCCAGGGCTATACTGAAGCTTTCTTT
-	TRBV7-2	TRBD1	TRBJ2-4	CATLPSPQGSLNIQYF	TGTGCCACCCTTCCCTCACCACAGGGGTCCTTGAACATTCAGTACTTC
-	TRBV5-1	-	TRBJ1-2	CASSFGRDSNYGYTF	TGCGCCAGCAGCTTTGGCAGGGACTCTAACTATGGCTACACCTTC